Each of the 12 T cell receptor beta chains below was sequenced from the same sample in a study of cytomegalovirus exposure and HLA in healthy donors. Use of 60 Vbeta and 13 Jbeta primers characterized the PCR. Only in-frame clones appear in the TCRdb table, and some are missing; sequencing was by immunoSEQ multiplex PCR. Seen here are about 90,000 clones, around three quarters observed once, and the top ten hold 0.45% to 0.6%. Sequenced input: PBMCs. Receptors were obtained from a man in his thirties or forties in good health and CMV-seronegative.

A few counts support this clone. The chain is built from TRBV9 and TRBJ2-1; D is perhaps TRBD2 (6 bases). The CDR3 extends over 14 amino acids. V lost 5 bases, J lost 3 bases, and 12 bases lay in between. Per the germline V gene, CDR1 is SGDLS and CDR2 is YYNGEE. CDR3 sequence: CASSKEGNYNEQFF. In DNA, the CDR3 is TGTGCCAGCAGTAAGGAGGGAAACTACAATGAGCAGTTCTTC.

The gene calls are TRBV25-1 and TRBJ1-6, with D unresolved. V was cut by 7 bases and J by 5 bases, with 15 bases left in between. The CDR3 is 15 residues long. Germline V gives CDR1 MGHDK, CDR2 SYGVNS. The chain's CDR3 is CASKPHTPNNSPLHF. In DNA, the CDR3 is TGTGCCAGCAAACCCCATACACCCAATAATTCACCCCTCCACTTT.

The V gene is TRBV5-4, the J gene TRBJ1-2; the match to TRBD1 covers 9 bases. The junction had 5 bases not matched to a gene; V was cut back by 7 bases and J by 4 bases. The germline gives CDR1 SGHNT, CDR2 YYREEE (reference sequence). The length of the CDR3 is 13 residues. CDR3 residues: CASGTGSSYGYTF. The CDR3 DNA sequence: TGTGCCAGCGGGACAGGGTCAAGCTATGGCTACACCTTC. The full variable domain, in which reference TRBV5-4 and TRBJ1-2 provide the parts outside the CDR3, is ETGVTQSPTHLIKTRGQQVTLRCSSQSGHNTVSWYQQALGQGPQFIFQYYREEENGRGNFPPRFSGLQFPNYSSELNVNALELDDSALYLCASGTGSSYGYTFGSGTRLTVV.

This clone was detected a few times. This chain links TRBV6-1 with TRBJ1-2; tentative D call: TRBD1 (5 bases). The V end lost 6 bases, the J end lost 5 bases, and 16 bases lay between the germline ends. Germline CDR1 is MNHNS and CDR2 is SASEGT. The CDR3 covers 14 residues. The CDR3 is CASSRAGESYGYTF. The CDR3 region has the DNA TGTGCCAGCAGCCGAGCGGGGGAATCATATGGCTACACCTTC.

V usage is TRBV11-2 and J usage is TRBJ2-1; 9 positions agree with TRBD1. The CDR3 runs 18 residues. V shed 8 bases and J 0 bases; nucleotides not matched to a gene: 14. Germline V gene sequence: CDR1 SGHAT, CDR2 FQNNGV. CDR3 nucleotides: TGTGCCAGCGGGACGGGACAGGGTTTATCTTTCTCCTACAATGAGCAGTTCTTC. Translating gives CASGTGQGLSFSYNEQFF.

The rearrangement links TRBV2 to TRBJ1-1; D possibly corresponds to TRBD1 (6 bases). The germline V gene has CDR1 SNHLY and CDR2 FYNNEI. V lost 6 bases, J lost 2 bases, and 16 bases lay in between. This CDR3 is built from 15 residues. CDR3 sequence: CASSANRAPNTEAFF. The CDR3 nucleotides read TGTGCCAGCAGCGCTAACAGGGCCCCCAACACTGAAGCTTTCTTT.

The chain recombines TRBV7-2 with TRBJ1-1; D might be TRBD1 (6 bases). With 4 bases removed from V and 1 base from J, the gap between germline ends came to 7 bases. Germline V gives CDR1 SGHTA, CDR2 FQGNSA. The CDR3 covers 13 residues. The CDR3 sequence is CASSSGANTEAFF. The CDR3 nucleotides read TGTGCCAGCAGCTCAGGGGCGAACACTGAAGCTTTCTTT.

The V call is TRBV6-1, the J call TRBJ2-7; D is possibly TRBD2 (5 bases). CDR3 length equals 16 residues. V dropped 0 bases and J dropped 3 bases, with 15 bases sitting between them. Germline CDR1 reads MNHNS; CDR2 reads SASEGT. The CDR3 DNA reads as TGTGCCAGCAGTGAAGCTCCCCGGGGTTTCGTCTACGAGCAGTACTTC. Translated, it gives CASSEAPRGFVYEQYF.

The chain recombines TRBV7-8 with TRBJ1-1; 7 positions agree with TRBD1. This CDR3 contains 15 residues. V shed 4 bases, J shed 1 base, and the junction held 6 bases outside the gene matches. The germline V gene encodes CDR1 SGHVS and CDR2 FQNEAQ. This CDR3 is CASSSAGTANTEAFF. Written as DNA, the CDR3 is TGTGCCAGCAGCTCAGCCGGGACAGCGAACACTGAAGCTTTCTTT.

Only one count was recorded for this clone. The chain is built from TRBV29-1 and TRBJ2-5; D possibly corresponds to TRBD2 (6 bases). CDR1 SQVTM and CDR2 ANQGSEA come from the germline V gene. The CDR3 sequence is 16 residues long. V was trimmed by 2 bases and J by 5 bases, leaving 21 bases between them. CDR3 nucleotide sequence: TGCAGCGTTGAAAAGGTGGCCGTCGGGAGCGCGGAGACCCAGTACTTC. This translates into CSVEKVAVGSAETQYF.

The CDR3 DNA reads TGTGCCAGTAGTCCCGGGACAGGGGTATTTACCAATCAGCCCCAGCATTTT. Residues: CASSPGTGVFTNQPQHF. This chain links TRBV19 with TRBJ1-5, with TRBD1 identical over 10 bases. This CDR3 spans 17 amino acids. J lost 3 bases, V lost 5 bases, and 10 bases had no gene match. Germline CDR1 reads LNHDA; CDR2 reads SQIVND (reference sequence).

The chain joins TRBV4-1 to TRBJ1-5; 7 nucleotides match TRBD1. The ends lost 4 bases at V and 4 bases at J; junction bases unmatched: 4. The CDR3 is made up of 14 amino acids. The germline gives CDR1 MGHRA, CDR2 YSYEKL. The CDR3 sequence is CASSPTGSNQPQHF. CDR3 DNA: TGCGCCAGCAGCCCGACAGGGAGTAATCAGCCCCAGCATTTT.